This TCR beta chain is drawn from a study of T cells in Graves' hyperthyroidism and ophthalmopathy. The overall study: Pretreatment peripheral blood was obtained at initial diagnosis. General study results and limits: Using 13 V-J features, a model discriminated ophthalmopathy from stable hyperthyroidism.

A patient was excluded if there was uncontrolled infection, other autoimmune disease, pregnancy or lactation. PBMCs were sourced from 9 to 10 ml fresh peripheral blood. The CDR3 is made up of 16 amino acids. In germline, CDR1 is SGDLS, CDR2 YYNGEE. V dropped 3 bases and J dropped 0 bases, with 10 bases sitting between them. TCR beta CDR3 region amplification was performed from RNA transcripts. HTBI primers drove first-round RT-PCR of the TCR CDR3. TCRdb independently ran MiXCR on the multiplex PCR reads; one entry per CDR3 protein. The sample lists around 380,000 distinct CDR3 sequences; roughly 13% were seen once. Of note for this clonotype: Its cognate antigen is unknown.

The chain is built from TRBV9 and TRBJ1-6, with a weak D call TRBD1 (5 bases). The material sequenced was blood. This TCR was sampled from a man under 40 with Graves' hyperthyroidism that later progressed to Graves' ophthalmopathy. CDR3 amino acids: CASSAAGSSYNSPLHF. The DNA of the CDR3 is TGTGCCAGCAGCGCCGCAGGGAGCTCCTATAATTCACCCCTCCACTTT.